Following are 12 T cell receptor beta chains from one sample sequenced in a study of spatial heterogeneity in lung cancer. Time point denoted: sample taken at primary tumor resection. Unsorted whole RNA of tumor, nontumor lung or frozen PBMC was sequenced. TCRdb itself ran the 5' RACE reads through MiXCR, one entry per CDR3 protein. The sample lists some 70,000 distinct CDR3 sequences; 10% to 15% were seen once. The specimen was PBMCs, collected at surgery. The origin of the receptors is a male donor with early-stage non-small cell lung cancer.

V and J are TRBV5-6 and TRBJ1-1, with unresolved D. This CDR3 spans 16 amino acids. Germline-derived CDR1 and CDR2 are SGHDT and YYEEEE. Between the trimmed V and J ends, which lost 2 bases and 2 bases, there was a span of 16 bases. CDR3: CASSFALSGGNTEAFF. The CDR3 region has the DNA TGTGCCAGCAGCTTCGCCCTGTCGGGCGGCAACACTGAAGCTTTCTTT.

This clonotype appeared many times. This chain joins TRBV18 and TRBJ2-5, with a tentative D call TRBD1 (6 bases). Trimming stripped 4 bases from V and 2 bases from J, with 11 bases between. Germline CDR1 is KGHSH and CDR2 is LQKENI. The CDR3 sequence is 14 residues long. CDR3 loop: CASSQDSGQETQYF. The CDR3 bases are TGTGCCAGCTCACAGGACAGCGGTCAAGAGACCCAGTACTTC.

This clonotype has a count of ten or more. The chain joins TRBV6-2 or TRBV6-3 to TRBJ1-5, with D maybe TRBD1 (5 bases). Deletions cut 8 bases from V and 7 bases from J, with 18 bases between. The CDR3 has 14 amino acids. CDR1 is MNHEY and CDR2 is SVGEGT in the germline V gene. The CDR3 DNA reads TGTGCCAGCCGGGACCTCCGACTGAACCAGCCCCAGCATTTT. Protein product: CASRDLRLNQPQHF.

This clonotype was seen a handful of times. The chain uses TRBV12-3 or TRBV12-4 and TRBJ1-4; TRBD1 agrees at 9 bases. This CDR3 region has 14 residues. V trimming: 4 bases; J trimming: 7 bases; junction bases outside the gene matches: 4. This CDR3 reads CASSSGQGSEKLFF. The CDR3 DNA reads TGTGCCAGCAGTTCGGGACAGGGTAGTGAAAAACTGTTTTTT.

This clonotype has at least ten counts. The chain combines TRBV30 with TRBJ1-1; D uncertain. This CDR3 spans 13 amino acids. Germline assignment: CDR1 GTSNPN and CDR2 SVGIG (reference sequence). V gave up 4 bases and J gave up 0 bases, with 9 bases separating them. The CDR3: CAWTEIMNTEAFF. The CDR3 DNA sequence: TGTGCCTGGACGGAGATTATGAACACTGAAGCTTTCTTT.

A note on this clonotype: This may be a read error, as it is one base from a much larger clone. The chain employs TRBV3-1 and TRBJ2-7; 9 bases agree with TRBD1. After removal of 6 bases from V and 6 bases from J, the junction contained 12 bases not matched to a gene. Germline V gene sequence: CDR1 LGHDT, CDR2 YNNKEL (reference sequence). This CDR3 spans 15 amino acids. This CDR3 is CASRLHGQGLIEQYF. The CDR3 nucleotides are TGTGCCAGCAGACTACACGGACAGGGGCTCATCGAGCAGTACTTC.

The table lists this clonotype with a few counts. The chain uses TRBV9 and TRBJ2-4; maybe TRBD2 (5 bases). There are 13 residues in the CDR3. V dropped 0 bases and J dropped 6 bases, with 7 bases sitting between them. Germline CDR1 reads SGDLS; CDR2 reads YYNGEE. CDR3 nucleotide sequence: TGTGCCAGCAGCGTAGGACTATCAAACATTCAGTACTTC. The encoded protein is CASSVGLSNIQYF.

Only one count was recorded for this clonotype. This sequence may be a read error, since a much larger clone differs from it by one base. V usage is TRBV7-2 and J usage is TRBJ2-1, with 10 bases aligning to TRBD1. The CDR3 is 16 amino acids. The V gene's germline CDR1 is SGHTA and CDR2 FQGNSA. J lost 6 bases, V lost 3 bases, and 8 bases had no gene match. This CDR3 is CASSLTGGRSLNEQFF. The CDR3 DNA reads as TGTGCCAGCAGCTTGACAGGGGGCCGCAGCCTCAATGAGCAGTTCTTC.

This chain joins TRBV4-2 and TRBJ1-3; no definite D call. V was shortened by 0 bases and J by 0 bases, with 9 bases between the two germline ends. CDR1 and CDR2 (germline): LGHNA, YNFKEQ. The CDR3 is made up of 16 amino acids. CDR3 DNA sequence: TGTGCCAGCAGCCAAGAGCCGGGGAGCTCTGGAAACACCATATATTTT. This encodes CASSQEPGSSGNTIYF.

This clonotype appeared a single time. CDR3 in amino acids: CASSYGSTLPKQYF. The CDR3 bases are TGTGCCAGCAGTTACGGTAGTACCCTTCCCAAGCAGTACTTC. This chain uses TRBV6-6 with TRBJ2-7; D unclear. The CDR3 covers 14 residues. Germline CDR1 is MNHNY and CDR2 is SVGAGI (reference sequence). Trimming removed 2 bases at V and 8 bases at J, with 16 bases between.

The rearrangement links TRBV5-1 to TRBJ2-7, with D perhaps assigned TRBD1 or TRBD2 (5 bases each). V was shortened by 4 bases and J by 6 bases, with 20 bases between the two germline ends. The germline gives CDR1 SGHRS, CDR2 YFSETQ. This CDR3 has 15 amino acids. CDR3 coding DNA: TGCGCCAGCAGCGTGGTGGGACCGACTCCACTCGAGCAGTACTTC. Translated, it gives CASSVVGPTPLEQYF.

This clonotype was detected many times. The CDR3 region is CSVAWGHWNTEAFF. CDR3 sequence (DNA): TGCAGCGTTGCGTGGGGACATTGGAACACTGAAGCTTTCTTT. The gene calls are TRBV29-1 and TRBJ1-1; D might be TRBD1 (6 bases). With 4 bases removed from V and 1 base from J, the gap between germline ends came to 13 bases. Germline values: CDR1 SQVTM, CDR2 ANQGSEA. The CDR3 length is 14 residues.